These T cell receptor beta chains were read from a single sample in a study of blood T cell repertoires in COVID-19. Repertoires were generated with immunoSEQ multiplex PCR, while TCRdb's copy carries only in-frame clones and drops some. The sample has fewer than 85,000 clones; roughly four fifths are singletons. Sequenced material: peripheral blood. Receptor source: a woman older than 75 with active or convalescent COVID-19. Each CDR3 is given with its conserved first and last residue. D genes are given only for firm matches. Only some rows state a clone size, as once, few, many or a class for expanded clones.

d_gene,v_gene,j_gene,abundance,CDR3nt,CDR3aa
TRBD1,TRBV30,TRBJ2-7,-,TGTGCCTGGAGTGAGACTCCAACAGGGGCCTACGAGCAGTACTTC,CAWSETPTGAYEQYF
-,TRBV19,TRBJ2-3,-,TGTGCCAGTAGTATAGGGAGATCTAGCACAGATACGCAGTATTTT,CASSIGRSSTDTQYF
-,TRBV28,TRBJ1-1,-,TGTGCCAGTCGGGACACTGAAGCTTTCTTT,CASRDTEAFF
-,TRBV7-2,TRBJ1-4,-,TGTGCCAGCAGCTTAGGGGCCACCAGACCAGCAACTAATGAAAAACTGTTTTTT,CASSLGATRPATNEKLFF
TRBD1,TRBV6-2/TRBV6-3,TRBJ1-2,few,TGTGCCAGCAGTTACTCGACAGGGGGCGCCATGGGCGGCTACACCTTC,CASSYSTGGAMGGYTF
TRBD1,TRBV27,TRBJ2-3,-,TGTGCCAGCAGTCCCTTTGAGACAGGGTCTACAGATACGCAGTATTTT,CASSPFETGSTDTQYF
TRBD1,TRBV3-1/TRBV3-2,TRBJ1-5,-,TGTGCCAGCAGCCAGACAGGGGGCAATCAGCCCCAGCATTTT,CASSQTGGNQPQHF
TRBD2,TRBV6-1,TRBJ2-3,-,TGTGCCAGCAGTGCGACTAGCGGGGGGCGCACAGATACGCAGTATTTT,CASSATSGGRTDTQYF
TRBD2,TRBV7-2,TRBJ2-1,-,TGTGCCAGCAGCCCGGGGACTAGCGGGGGGGCCCAGCAGTTCTTC,CASSPGTSGGAQQFF
-,TRBV6-5,TRBJ2-2,-,TGTGCCAGCAGTTACGAGCAGAACACCGGGGAGCTGTTTTTT,CASSYEQNTGELFF
-,TRBV4-3,TRBJ1-6,once,TGCGCCAGCAGCCAAGAGAGGACAGACGCCCATTCACCCCTCCACTTT,CASSQERTDAHSPLHF
-,TRBV3-1/TRBV3-2,TRBJ2-5,-,TGTGCCAGCAGCCATCAACTGGGGGGCCAAGAGACCCAGTACTTC,CASSHQLGGQETQYF
TRBD2,TRBV27,TRBJ2-7,once,TGTGCCAGCAGAGCGGGACTACTCTACGGACAGCAGTACTTC,CASRAGLLYGQQYF
-,TRBV30,TRBJ2-1,few,TGTGCCTGGAGTCGGACAGTCGATTACAATGAGCAGTTCTTC,CAWSRTVDYNEQFF
-,TRBV2,TRBJ2-7,-,TGTGCCAGCAGTGAGGCAGGGTGGTCCTACGAGCAGTACTTC,CASSEAGWSYEQYF
TRBD1,TRBV12-3/TRBV12-4,TRBJ2-1,-,TGTGCCAGCAGTCCTGACAGGGGCTATGAGCAGTTCTTC,CASSPDRGYEQFF
-,TRBV7-3,TRBJ1-2,-,TGTGCCAGCAGCTCGTCAGGGATCGATGGCTACACCTTC,CASSSSGIDGYTF
-,TRBV27,TRBJ2-3,-,TGTGCCAGCAGTTCGCCGTCAGGGGCGCACGATACGCAGTATTTT,CASSSPSGAHDTQYF
-,TRBV13,TRBJ1-1,-,TGTGCCAGCAGCTTAGGGTTGCGCCCGCCTGAAGCTTTCTTT,CASSLGLRPPEAFF
-,TRBV21-1,TRBJ1-6,-,TGTGCCAGCCGTTGGGCGATAGGGGGATCGAATTCACCCCTCCACTTT,CASRWAIGGSNSPLHF
TRBD1,TRBV9,TRBJ2-7,-,TGTGCCAGCAGCGTAGGGACAGGCCATTACGAGCAGTACTTC,CASSVGTGHYEQYF
-,TRBV19,TRBJ1-3,-,TGTGCCAGTACCCGCCGGGACATCGGAAACACCATATATTTT,CASTRRDIGNTIYF
TRBD1,TRBV6-4,TRBJ2-2,few,TGTGCCAGCAGTGCCGGGACAGGGGACACCGGGGAGCTGTTTTTT,CASSAGTGDTGELFF
-,TRBV20-1,TRBJ2-3,-,TGCAGTGCTAGTAGTAGCGGCACAGATACGCAGTATTTT,CSASSSGTDTQYF
-,TRBV28,TRBJ1-4,-,TGTGCCAGCAGTACGTGGCGGGCGGCTAATGAAAAACTGTTTTTT,CASSTWRAANEKLFF
-,TRBV5-6,TRBJ1-5,-,TGTGCCAGCAGCCTCACAGGGAGTTGGGCGCAGCCCCAGCATTTT,CASSLTGSWAQPQHF
-,TRBV11-3,TRBJ2-3,few,TGTGCCAGCAGCTTAGATAACAGACCAACAGATACGCAGTATTTT,CASSLDNRPTDTQYF
TRBD1,TRBV5-4,TRBJ1-5,-,TGTGCCAGCAGCTTGGGGGACCCGCAGGGGGCATGGCAGCCCCAGCATTTT,CASSLGDPQGAWQPQHF
-,TRBV19,TRBJ2-6,few,TGTGCCAGTAGTGAAGCAGGGGCCCTCTCTGGGGCCAACGTCCTGACTTTC,CASSEAGALSGANVLTF
-,TRBV7-6,TRBJ2-7,-,TGTGCCAGCAGCTTAGGGGGGGTCGAGCAGTACTTC,CASSLGGVEQYF
-,TRBV6-4,TRBJ2-3,-,TGTGCCAGCAGCCCCGAGGCAACAGATACGCAGTATTTT,CASSPEATDTQYF